This T cell receptor (beta chain) stems from a study of PD-L1 blockade in urothelial cancer (dated by TCRdb to about 2017). Some background on the complete study: Therapy was started at some point between 2014 and 2016 for all patients, and atezolizumab 1,200 mg was administered intravenously every 3 weeks. Blood samples were analyzed at 3 weeks after treatment start (second dose) and at 6 weeks after treatment start. Durable clinical benefit was achieved by nine patients but not by the remaining 20. An ECOG performance status of 0 or 1 was recorded for the patients, and 0 to 3 prior chemotherapy regimens had been received by the patients. Blood samples gave median yields of approximately 130,000 T cells and more than 80,000 unique TCRs, along with a median clonality of around 0.075. Durable clinical benefit was defined as a progression-free survival longer than 6 months, and TCR features were additionally tested against progression-free survival and overall survival. Pretreatment blood TCR-seq was available for around 29 patients, at least one posttreatment blood collection was obtained for 25 or so patients, and tumor TCR-seq was available for 25 or so patients. Pretreatment tumor samples, along with matched peripheral blood collected serially before and after atezolizumab treatment, underwent TCR sequencing. The study, an exploratory multi-omic analysis, examined somatic, immune and clinical correlates of response to PD-L1 blockade with atezolizumab in urothelial cancer. In the same patients who had TCR sequencing, pretreatment tumors also underwent whole exome sequencing and RNA sequencing. About 85% of the roughly 29 patients were identified as males with urothelial cancer of bladder origin, and a prior smoking history was reported by 18 of 29 patients. The paper as a whole reports these results and caveats: At 3 weeks after the start of treatment, tumor-associated TCR clones in peripheral blood had expanded more in patients with durable benefit (n ≈ 24, p = 0.022). A pretreatment peripheral blood TCR clonality below the median was linked to improved progression-free and overall survival. Because of the small sample size (n ≈ 30) and the many exploratory analyses performed, the results are intended to be regarded as hypothesis-generating.

The sample's time point label is to be understood as: pretreatment peripheral blood. The cohort included 29 patients with locally advanced or metastatic urothelial carcinoma who were treated at Memorial Sloan Kettering on a trial protocol. Peripheral blood mononuclear cells were collected pretreatment and during treatment, at between 1 and 8 total time points per patient. The Qiagen DNeasy Blood extraction kit was used to purify genomic DNA from total PBMCs and tumor samples. PBMCs were collected pretreatment and during treatment, and were isolated and stored as previously described. To estimate absolute template abundance from read counts, synthetic TCR analog templates were spiked into each PCR. TCRbeta CDR3 regions were amplified from genomic DNA with bias-controlled V and J gene primers using the immunoSEQ assay. Rearranged TCRbeta segments were sequenced at approximately 20X coverage. The authors' pipeline ran thus. Clustering was used to correct sequencing errors, and CDR3s were annotated against IMGT to assign V, D and J genes. Only productive TCRbeta rearrangements were used in downstream analyses, excluding out-of-frame or stop-codon sequences. To compute clonality, Shannon entropy was normalized by the log of the number of unique productive sequences and then subtracted from one. Fisher's exact test with Benjamini-Hochberg correction, at a threshold of adjusted p below 0.01, was used to find clones that differed between time points or between blood and tumor. Entries here come from immuneACCESS through TCRdb and include only in-frame sequences with V and J called. Some clones fail to appear in such tables; in the studies checked, an unresolved V gene covers under half of the shortfall, and the cause of the remainder is unknown. V and J calls and clone size are those listed in that table; D and trimming were worked out from the DNA. In all, the sample holds fewer than 85,000 clones, and around 83% of those were seen once. The ten largest account for about 8.6% of the sample.

For this clone: Its antigen is currently not known. Per-base quality was not reported, and no clone a single base away is much larger than it.

The CDR1 and CDR2 encoded by the germline V gene are SGHRS and YFSETQ. The germline V and J ends show losses of 3 bases and 4 bases respectively, and no gene match explains 4 bases of the junction. Inclusive of the bounding cysteine and phenylalanine, the CDR3 is 15 residues long. The read is trimmed to its CDR3 DNA, 45 bases read in frame from base 1. The chain joins TRBV5-1 to TRBJ2-2, with 9 central nucleotides matching TRBD1. The TCR sequence derives from an older woman with urothelial cancer. The source material was PBMCs, sampled around atezolizumab (anti-PD-L1) treatment. The DNA is as follows: TGCGCCAGCAGCTGGGGGACAGGGACCACCGGGGAGCTGTTTTTT. It translates to CASSWGTGTTGELFF.